A single sample gave rise to the 15 T cell receptor beta chains below, sequenced in a study of shared clonotypes between healthy human individuals. TCRdb's copy holds only in-frame clones and misses some; the assay was immunoSEQ multiplex PCR. This sample yields about 2.1 million clones, of which around 93% are seen a single time; approximately 1.6% belongs to the top ten. Naive CD8 cells lacked CD45RO, underwent positive selection for CCR7 and left out terminally differentiated effector memory CD45RA+ cells. Input material: naive CD8+ T cells from PBMCs. The receptors here all came from a man between 18 and 29 years old in good health. Some clones in this sample may be carry-over from other donors' samples.

This chain joins TRBV2 and TRBJ2-7, with 9 positions matching TRBD2. The CDR3 loop spans 16 amino acids. V dropped 8 bases and J dropped 0; count of bases not matched to a gene: 11. Per germline, CDR1 SNHLY and CDR2 FYNNEI. For the CDR3, the DNA is TGTGCCAGCTCTACTGGCGCGGGAGGGGCCTCCTACGAGCAGTACTTC. Its protein product is CASSTGAGGASYEQYF.

This chain uses TRBV27 with TRBJ2-7; no reliable D call. V dropped 2 bases and J dropped 3 bases, with 11 bases sitting between them. This CDR3 spans 14 amino acids. The germline CDR1 and CDR2 sequences are MNHEY and SMNVEV (reference sequence). The CDR3 coding sequence is TGTGCCAGCAGTTTAACTCACGGTAGCTACGAGCAGTACTTC. This gives the protein CASSLTHGSYEQYF.

The gene calls are TRBV19 and TRBJ1-5; no definite D call. The CDR3 contains 14 residues. The germline V gene has CDR1 LNHDA and CDR2 SQIVND (reference sequence). V lost 7 bases and J 0 bases, leaving 10 bases between the germline ends. The CDR3 DNA is TGTGCCAGTATGGGATCATATAGCAATCAGCCCCAGCATTTT. Amino acids: CASMGSYSNQPQHF.

The rearrangement links TRBV19 to TRBJ2-5; TRBD2 aligns across 7 bases. Germline loops: CDR1 LNHDA, CDR2 SQIVND (reference sequence). The V gene end was trimmed by 8 bases and the J gene end by 6 bases; junction bases not matched to a gene: 15. The CDR3 totals 15 residues. The CDR3 region has the DNA TGTGCCAGTCAAGAGGACGGGGGAGGGCGAAAGACCCAGTACTTC. Translating it yields CASQEDGGGRKTQYF.

The chain uses TRBV7-9 and TRBJ2-1, with D perhaps matching TRBD1 or TRBD2 (5 bases each). V was clipped by 5 bases and J by 6 bases, with 17 bases between them. CDR1 and CDR2 from the germline V gene are SEHNR and FQNEAQ (reference sequence). The CDR3 loop spans 15 amino acids. CDR3 nucleotides: TGTGCCAGCAGCATAAACCGGGACGAGTCCAATGAGCAGTTCTTC. Translating gives CASSINRDESNEQFF. Based on the CDR3 plus reference TRBV7-9 and TRBJ2-1, the full variable domain is DTGVSQNPRHKITKRGQNVTFRCDPISEHNRLYWYRQTLGQGPEFLTYFQNEAQLEKSRLLSDRFSAERPKGSFSTLEIQRTEQGDSAMYLCASSINRDESNEQFFGPGTRLTVL.

J is TRBJ2-4 and V is TRBV28; 8 nucleotides align to TRBD2. The germline V gene has CDR1 MDHEN and CDR2 SYDVKM. The length of the CDR3 is 19 residues. The J segment lost 1 base and the V segment lost 5 bases, leaving 16 bases of the junction unmatched. In DNA, the CDR3 is TGTGCCAGCAGTAGTTTAGGACTAGCTTTACGGGTGGCCAAAAACATTCAGTACTTC. This codes for CASSSLGLALRVAKNIQYF.

Notes on this clone: The sample has other DNA sequences that encode this CDR3 too. V is TRBV7-9 and J is TRBJ2-3; 7 positions match TRBD2. The CDR3 totals 15 residues. Germline values: CDR1 SEHNR, CDR2 FQNEAQ (reference sequence). J gave up 0 bases and V 2 bases, and 2 bases lay outside the gene matches. CDR3 sequence (DNA): TGTGCCAGCAGCTTAAGTAGCGGGAGCACAGATACGCAGTATTTT. It codes for CASSLSSGSTDTQYF.

The gene calls are TRBV27 and TRBJ2-3; TRBD2 matches at 9 bases. V lost 5 bases, J lost 0 bases, and 9 bases stayed unmatched. Germline V gives CDR1 MNHEY, CDR2 SMNVEV (reference sequence). CDR3 length: 17 residues. The CDR3 DNA is TGTGCCAGCAGTGTACTCCTAGCGGGGACTAGCACAGATACGCAGTATTTT. Its translation is CASSVLLAGTSTDTQYF.

The chain couples TRBV15 to TRBJ1-5; 7 bases line up with TRBD1. Germline V gene lookup returns CDR1 LNHNV and CDR2 YYDKDF (reference sequence). Trimming cost V 0 bases and J 2 bases; bases outside gene matches: 1. The CDR3 totals 15 residues. The CDR3 DNA is TGTGCCACCAGCAGAGAACAGGGGCGCAATCAGCCCCAGCATTTT. It is translated as CATSREQGRNQPQHF.

This clone has just one count. In DNA form, the CDR3 reads TGTGCCAGCAGTTGGACAGGGACCGTTCAGCCCCAGCATTTT. Its translation: CASSWTGTVQPQHF. The rearrangement links TRBV27 to TRBJ1-5; 8 nucleotides agree with TRBD1. The J segment lost 6 bases and the V segment lost 4 bases, leaving 5 bases of the junction unmatched. The V gene's germline CDR1 is MNHEY and CDR2 SMNVEV (reference sequence). The CDR3 is 14 amino acids.

The V and J genes are TRBV19 and TRBJ2-1; 12 nucleotides line up with TRBD2. This CDR3 contains 15 residues. The ends lost 4 bases at V and 10 bases at J; junction bases unmatched: 8. From germline, CDR1 is LNHDA and CDR2 SQIVND (reference sequence). CDR3 bases: TGTGCCAGTAGTACTCTAGCGGGAGGGCCTTCGGAGCAGTTCTTC. Amino acid sequence: CASSTLAGGPSEQFF.

The chain combines TRBV7-6 with TRBJ2-2; TRBD2 might be the D (6 bases). This CDR3 comprises 16 residues. V was clipped by 0 bases and J by 4 bases, with 12 bases between them. Germline values: CDR1 SGHVS, CDR2 FNYEAQ. CDR3 sequence: CASSLAEVRGTGELFF. DNA of the CDR3: TGTGCCAGCAGCTTAGCGGAGGTGCGGGGCACCGGGGAGCTGTTTTTT.

The chain couples TRBV6-1 to TRBJ2-7; 9 bases align to TRBD1. The length of the CDR3 is 15 residues. Germline values: CDR1 MNHNS, CDR2 SASEGT. After removal of 5 bases from V and 0 bases from J, the junction contained 5 bases not matched to a gene. The CDR3 sequence is CASSITGGHSYEQYF. The CDR3 bases are TGTGCCAGCAGTATAACAGGGGGCCACTCCTACGAGCAGTACTTC.

The V and J genes are TRBV7-9 and TRBJ1-2; possibly TRBD1 for D (6 bases). CDR1 SEHNR and CDR2 FQNEAQ come from the germline V gene (reference sequence). The CDR3 has 15 residues. V lost 0 bases to trimming and J lost 6 bases, with 14 bases between them. The CDR3: CASSLAGGARDGYTF. DNA of the CDR3: TGTGCCAGCAGCTTAGCGGGGGGCGCTCGGGATGGCTACACCTTC.

The chain is built from TRBV28 and TRBJ2-3; tentative D call: TRBD2 (5 bases). This CDR3 contains 14 residues. The V end was cut by 6 bases, the J end by 9 bases, with 19 bases between. The V gene's germline CDR1 is MDHEN and CDR2 SYDVKM. Here the CDR3 reads CASSSSDVARTQYF. The CDR3 region has the DNA TGTGCCAGCAGCTCCTCGGACGTAGCGCGAACGCAGTATTTT.